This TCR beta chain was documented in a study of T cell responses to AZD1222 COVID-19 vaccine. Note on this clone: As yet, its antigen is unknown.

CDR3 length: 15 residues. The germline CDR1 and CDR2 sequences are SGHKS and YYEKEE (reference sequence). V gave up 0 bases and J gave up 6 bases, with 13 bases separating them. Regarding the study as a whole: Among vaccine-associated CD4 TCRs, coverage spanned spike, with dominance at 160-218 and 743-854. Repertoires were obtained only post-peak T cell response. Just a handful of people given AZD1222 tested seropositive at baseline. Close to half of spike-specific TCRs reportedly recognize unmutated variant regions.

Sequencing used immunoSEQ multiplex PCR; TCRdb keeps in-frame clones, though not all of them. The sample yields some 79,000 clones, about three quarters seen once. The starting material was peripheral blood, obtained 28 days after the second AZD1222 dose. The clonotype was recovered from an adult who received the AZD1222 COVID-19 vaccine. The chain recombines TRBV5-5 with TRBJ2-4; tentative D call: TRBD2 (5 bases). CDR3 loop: CASSLANAEGNIQYF. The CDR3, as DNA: TGTGCCAGCAGCTTGGCCAACGCCGAGGGAAACATTCAGTACTTC. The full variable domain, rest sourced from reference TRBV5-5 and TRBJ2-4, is DAGVTQSPTHLIKTRGQQVTLRCSPISGHKSVSWYQQVLGQGPQFIFQYYEKEERGRGNFPDRFSARQFPNYSSELNVNALLLGDSALYLCASSLANAEGNIQYFGAGTRLSVL.